This T cell receptor beta chain was profiled in a study of blood T cells in healthy people across ages. The authors ran a second PCR of roughly 6 to 12 cycles using a sample-barcoded 5' primer and a J-beta primer mix. Using its own MiXCR run on the 5' RACE reads, TCRdb lists one record per CDR3 protein. Among roughly 500,000 distinct CDR3 sequences listed, roughly a quarter were seen once. Germline assignment: CDR1 MNHNS and CDR2 SASEGT. The V segment lost 6 bases and the J segment 1 base; nucleotides outside the gene matches: 5. CDR3 length: 14 residues. The sequencing input was blood. The clonotype originates from a woman in her sixties or seventies in good health. The chain recombines TRBV6-1 with TRBJ2-5; TRBD1 matches at 7 bases. DNA of the CDR3: TGTGCCAGCAGCCTACAGGGGTTCCAAGAGACCCAGTACTTC. Amino acid sequence: CASSLQGFQETQYF.